These 9 T cell receptor beta chains came from one sample sequenced in a study of Graves' ophthalmopathy and Graves' hyperthyroidism. Amplifying from RNA transcripts, the study obtained TCR beta CDR3 regions. After a first-round RT-PCR with HTBI primers, a second-round multiplex PCR was run. TCRdb itself ran the multiplex PCR reads through MiXCR, one entry per CDR3 protein. The data contain about 660,000 distinct CDR3 sequences, roughly 41% of them singletons. Sequencing input: peripheral blood. These receptors were obtained from an adult man with Graves' ophthalmopathy.

The rearrangement links TRBV5-4 to TRBJ1-2; tentative D call: TRBD1 (6 bases). V lost 4 bases and J 5 bases, leaving 21 bases between the germline ends. The CDR3 covers 16 residues. CDR1 and CDR2 from the germline V gene are SGHNT and YYREEE (reference sequence). CDR3 loop: CASSQNGGGGPYGYTF. As DNA, the CDR3 is TGTGCCAGCAGCCAAAATGGGGGCGGGGGTCCATATGGCTACACCTTC. Full variable domain (missing parts from reference TRBV5-4 and TRBJ1-2): ETGVTQSPTHLIKTRGQQVTLRCSSQSGHNTVSWYQQALGQGPQFIFQYYREEENGRGNFPPRFSGLQFPNYSSELNVNALELDDSALYLCASSQNGGGGPYGYTFGSGTRLTVV.

The sample holds many counts of this clonotype. The chain is built from TRBV5-8 and TRBJ1-5; D ambiguous. Trimming stripped 7 bases from V and 3 bases from J, with 11 bases between. CDR1 and CDR2 from the germline V gene are SGHTS and YDEGEE. The CDR3 has 13 residues. The CDR3 loop is CASAGYYNQPQHF. The CDR3 bases are TGTGCCAGCGCGGGCTACTACAATCAGCCCCAGCATTTT.

This clonotype has just a few counts. V usage is TRBV19 and J usage is TRBJ1-5, with 9 bases matching TRBD1. The CDR3 consists of 20 residues. Trimming took 7 bases from V and 1 from J; bases not matched to a gene: 20. Germline V CDR1 and CDR2: LNHDA, SQIVND (reference sequence). CDR3 in DNA: TGTGCCAGTAATGCGCGCGTGGGAACAGGGGGCTGGATGAGCAATCAGCCCCAGCATTTT. Its protein is CASNARVGTGGWMSNQPQHF.

The chain links TRBV29-1 to TRBJ2-5, with 13 bases identical to TRBD2. V trimming: 5 bases; J trimming: 7 bases; junction bases outside the gene matches: 13. CDR3 length: 16 amino acids. In germline, CDR1 is SQVTM, CDR2 ANQGSEA. The CDR3 sequence: CSVKKGTSGAPGTQYF. The CDR3 nucleotides are TGCAGCGTTAAAAAAGGGACTAGCGGGGCCCCTGGGACCCAGTACTTC.

V is TRBV7-9 and J is TRBJ1-4, with 8 bases lining up with TRBD1. CDR1 and CDR2 (germline): SEHNR, FQNEAQ (reference sequence). The CDR3 is 16 amino acids. V shed 2 bases, J shed 2 bases, and the junction held 4 bases outside the gene matches. The CDR3 protein is CASSLSGTGTNEKLFF. The CDR3 DNA sequence: TGTGCCAGCAGCTTATCCGGGACAGGCACTAATGAAAAACTGTTTTTT.

In its sample, this clonotype was seen many times. The rearrangement joins TRBV9 to TRBJ1-2, with 10 nucleotides matching TRBD1. V trimming: 0 bases; J trimming: 6 bases; junction bases outside the gene matches: 5. In germline, CDR1 is SGDLS, CDR2 YYNGEE. The CDR3 sequence is 15 residues long. CDR3 in DNA: TGTGCCAGCAGCGTAGCTGGGACAGGGGTGAATGGCTACACCTTC. It yields the protein CASSVAGTGVNGYTF.

This clonotype was seen a few times. The germline gene is not matched at one end of the junction; a read error may be the cause. J is TRBJ1-5 and V is TRBV7-9; D possibly corresponds to TRBD1 (5 bases). This CDR3 contains 15 residues. Germline CDR1 and CDR2: SEHNR and FQNEAQ (reference sequence). This CDR3 reads CASSRRDPADQPQHF. DNA of the CDR3: TGCGCCAGCAGCCGGCGGGACCCGGCGGATCAGCCCCAGCATTTT.

Of note for this clonotype: Mismatch with germline at one junction end may stem from a read error. The rearrangement links TRBV7-7 to TRBJ1-4, with TRBD1 identical over 7 bases. The CDR3 is 14 amino acids. Germline CDR1 is SSHAT and CDR2 is FNYEAQ (reference sequence). CDR3 nucleotide sequence: TGTGCTAGCAGCGCCAGGGGGTACGATGAAAAACTGTTTTTT. Translated: CASSARGYDEKLFF.

This clonotype has ten or more counts. V usage is TRBV2 and J usage is TRBJ2-7; D ambiguous. CDR3 size: 12 residues. From germline, CDR1 is SNHLY and CDR2 FYNNEI. The V end was cut by 5 bases, the J end by 2 bases, with 7 bases between. This CDR3 reads CASSLRTYEQYF. The CDR3 DNA reads TGTGCCAGCAGTCTCCGAACCTACGAGCAGTACTTC.